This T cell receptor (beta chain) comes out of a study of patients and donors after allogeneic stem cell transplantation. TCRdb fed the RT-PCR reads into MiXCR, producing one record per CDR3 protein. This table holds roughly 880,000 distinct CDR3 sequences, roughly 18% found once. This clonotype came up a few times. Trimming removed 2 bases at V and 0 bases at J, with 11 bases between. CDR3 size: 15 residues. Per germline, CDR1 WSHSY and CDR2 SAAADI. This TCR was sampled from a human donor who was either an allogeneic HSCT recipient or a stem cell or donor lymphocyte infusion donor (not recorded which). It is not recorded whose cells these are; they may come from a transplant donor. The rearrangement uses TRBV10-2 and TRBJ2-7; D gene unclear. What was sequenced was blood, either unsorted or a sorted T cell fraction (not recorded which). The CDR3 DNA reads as TGCGCCAGCAGTGAGGTCCTGGTAAGCTCCTACGAGCAGTACTTC. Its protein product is CASSEVLVSSYEQYF.